These 27 T cell receptor beta chains came from one sample sequenced in a study of blood T cell repertoires in COVID-19. Assay used: immunoSEQ multiplex PCR; TCRdb lists only in-frame clones, some missing. The table has about 88,000 clones, roughly 90% seen once; the top ten hold over 2.5%. The sample consisted of peripheral blood. The source is a woman of 80 years or more with acute or convalescent COVID-19.

The chain links TRBV5-1 to TRBJ2-1; 8 bases are a match to TRBD2. Per germline, CDR1 SGHRS and CDR2 YFSETQ. With 4 bases clipped from V and 6 bases from J, the junction kept 15 bases outside the gene matches. CDR3 length equals 17 residues. CDR3 sequence: CASSGGTRAGVLNEQFF. The DNA for the CDR3 is TGCGCCAGCAGCGGGGGGACTAGGGCGGGAGTTCTCAATGAGCAGTTCTTC.

V is TRBV24-1 and J is TRBJ2-1, with TRBD2 matching over 7 bases. This CDR3 comprises 14 residues. The V gene end was trimmed by 3 bases and the J gene end by 9 bases; junction bases not matched to a gene: 7. CDR1 and CDR2 (germline): KGHDR, SFDVKD. CDR3 sequence: CATSDPAGVSEQFF. Here the CDR3 DNA reads TGTGCCACCAGTGATCCTGCGGGGGTTTCTGAGCAGTTCTTC.

This clone has more than one count but fewer than ten. The CDR3 region has the DNA TGTGCTACCCGATCCGGAGGGAATTATGGCTACACCTTC. It specifies CATRSGGNYGYTF. The rearrangement links TRBV19 to TRBJ1-2; D unclear. CDR1 is LNHDA, CDR2 SQIVND, per germline (reference sequence). CDR3 length: 13 residues.

The V and J genes are TRBV19 and TRBJ2-3, with D perhaps TRBD1 (6 bases). CDR3 size: 13 residues. Germline CDR1 LNHDA, CDR2 SQIVND (reference sequence). V lost 6 bases to trimming and J lost 3 bases, with 10 bases between them. This CDR3 reads CASRSQGTDTQYF. The CDR3 coding sequence is TGTGCCAGTAGGTCCCAGGGGACAGATACGCAGTATTTT.

The chain carries TRBV9 and TRBJ1-5, with D perhaps matching TRBD1 (5 bases). V lost 5 bases, J lost 3 bases, and 21 bases lay in between. Germline V gene lookup returns CDR1 SGDLS and CDR2 YYNGEE. The CDR3 runs 17 residues. The DNA of the CDR3 is TGTGCCAGCAGTCCCAAGACGGAGCGGGGCCCCAATCAGCCCCAGCATTTT. This gives the protein CASSPKTERGPNQPQHF.

V and J are TRBV24-1 and TRBJ2-3; TRBD1 matches 8 bases. The CDR3 has 13 residues. The germline V gene encodes CDR1 KGHDR and CDR2 SFDVKD. Trimming removed 5 bases from V and 13 bases from J; junction bases left unmatched: 10. CDR3 sequence reads: CATSALAAGGKYF. CDR3 sequence (DNA): TGTGCCACCAGTGCCCTGGCGGCAGGGGGCAAGTATTTT.

The V gene is TRBV4-2, the J gene TRBJ1-3; the match to TRBD1 covers 7 bases. V was pared by 4 bases and J by 0 bases, with 6 bases of the junction left unmatched. CDR3 length: 16 amino acids. The germline gives CDR1 LGHNA, CDR2 YNFKEQ. The CDR3 bases are TGTGCCAGCAGCCCACTACAGGGGCTCTCTGGAAACACCATATATTTT. Protein: CASSPLQGLSGNTIYF.

J is TRBJ1-4 and V is TRBV5-1; no clear D. Germline V gives CDR1 SGHRS, CDR2 YFSETQ. The CDR3 is 15 amino acids. V lost 0 bases to trimming and J lost 8 bases, with 14 bases between them. DNA for the CDR3: TGCGCCAGCAGCTTGGATCCCAAAGAGGCCGAAAAACTGTTTTTT. It is translated as CASSLDPKEAEKLFF. Filled out from reference TRBV5-1 and TRBJ1-4, the complete variable domain reads KAGVTQTPRYLIKTRGQQVTLSCSPISGHRSVSWYQQTPGQGLQFLFEYFSETQRNKGNFPGRFSGRQFSNSRSEMNVSTLELGDSALYLCASSLDPKEAEKLFFGSGTQLSVL.

V and J are TRBV3-1 (or the pseudogene TRBV3-2) and TRBJ1-2; 7 bases are a match to TRBD1. Germline V gene sequence: CDR1 LGHDT, CDR2 YNNKEL (reference sequence). This CDR3 has 13 residues. V was clipped by 1 base and J by 8 bases; unmatched bases: 4. This CDR3 reads CASSQGGGFGYTF. The CDR3 region has the DNA TGTGCCAGCAGCCAAGGAGGGGGCTTCGGCTACACCTTC.

The chain links TRBV7-9 to TRBJ2-1; the match to TRBD1 covers 7 bases. With V trimmed by 4 bases and J by 15 bases, 9 bases remained unmatched. Germline V CDR1 and CDR2: SEHNR, FQNEAQ (reference sequence). This CDR3 comprises 12 residues. CDR3 amino acids: CASSSKTGEMFF. CDR3 nucleotide sequence: TGTGCCAGCAGCTCAAAAACAGGGGAAATGTTCTTC.

The J gene is TRBJ1-2, the V gene TRBV6-5; TRBD1 aligns across 8 bases. The V gene's germline CDR1 is MNHEY and CDR2 SVGAGI. The CDR3 is 13 amino acids. The V gene end was trimmed by 6 bases and the J gene end by 4 bases; junction bases not matched to a gene: 4. The CDR3 bases are TGTGCCAGCAGGGGCGGACAGGGCTATGGCTACACCTTC. Amino acid sequence: CASRGGQGYGYTF.

The chain is built from TRBV7-6 and TRBJ1-5; 7 bases align to TRBD1. CDR1 SGHVS and CDR2 FNYEAQ come from the germline V gene. CDR3 length: 15 amino acids. V was clipped by 5 bases and J by 0 bases; unmatched bases: 4. The CDR3 spells CASSRDSLSNQPQHF. The CDR3 bases are TGTGCCAGCAGCCGGGACAGCCTTAGCAATCAGCCCCAGCATTTT.

This clone was observed once. V gene TRBV6-5 combines with J gene TRBJ1-2; TRBD1 matches at 8 bases. Trimming removed 2 bases from V and 7 bases from J; junction bases left unmatched: 6. Per the germline V gene, CDR1 is MNHEY and CDR2 is SVGAGI. The CDR3 runs to 14 residues. CDR3 region: CASSYAGGFIGYTF. The CDR3 nucleotides read TGTGCCAGCAGTTACGCAGGGGGCTTTATTGGCTACACCTTC.

The V and J genes are TRBV15 and TRBJ2-7; tentative D call: TRBD1 (5 bases). The CDR3 consists of 15 residues. Germline CDR1 reads LNHNV; CDR2 reads YYDKDF (reference sequence). The ends were cut back, 4 bases at V and 2 bases at J, with 15 bases in the middle. The DNA for the CDR3 is TGTGCCACCAGCACCGGACACCCGCCAGCCTACGAGCAGTACTTC. Translating gives CATSTGHPPAYEQYF.

This chain connects TRBV6-5 to TRBJ2-2; D perhaps matches TRBD1 (5 bases). Germline V gene sequence: CDR1 MNHEY, CDR2 SVGAGI. The V end was cut by 8 bases, the J end by 2 bases, with 12 bases between. The CDR3 runs to 14 residues. The CDR3 spells CASGQGINTGELFF. The CDR3 coding sequence is TGTGCCAGCGGCCAGGGAATTAACACCGGGGAGCTGTTTTTT.

The rearrangement joins TRBV6-5 to TRBJ1-1; the D gene is possibly TRBD1 (5 bases). Between the trimmed V and J ends, which lost 7 bases and 7 bases, there was a span of 10 bases. The germline V gene has CDR1 MNHEY and CDR2 SVGAGI. CDR3 length: 11 residues. The CDR3 sequence: CASTQGHEAFF. CDR3 nucleotide sequence: TGTGCCAGCACTCAGGGTCATGAAGCTTTCTTT.

The rearrangement uses TRBV9 and TRBJ2-1; a possible D gene is TRBD1 (5 bases). The ends were cut back, 0 bases at V and 10 bases at J, with 14 bases in the middle. The CDR3 length is 14 residues. The germline V gene has CDR1 SGDLS and CDR2 YYNGEE. CDR3 sequence: CASSVALGRGEQFF. CDR3 DNA sequence: TGTGCCAGCAGCGTAGCTTTGGGAAGGGGCGAGCAGTTCTTC.

The chain combines TRBV2 with TRBJ2-6, with no clear D. This CDR3 contains 15 residues. Trimming took off 2 bases at V and 1 base at J, with 6 bases between the two ends. Germline CDR1 reads SNHLY; CDR2 reads FYNNEI. The CDR3 sequence is CASSESESGANVLTF. The CDR3 DNA follows: TGTGCCAGCAGTGAAAGTGAGTCTGGGGCCAACGTCCTGACTTTC. Full variable domain (rest looked up from reference TRBV2 and TRBJ2-6): EPEVTQTPSHQVTQMGQEVILRCVPISNHLYFYWYRQILGQKVEFLVSFYNNEISEKSEIFDDQFSVERPDGSNFTLKIRSTKLEDSAMYFCASSESESGANVLTFGAGSRLTVL.

The chain combines TRBV24-1 with TRBJ2-1; the match to TRBD2 covers 7 bases. Germline V lookup: CDR1 KGHDR, CDR2 SFDVKD. The V and J ends lost 3 bases and 6 bases, in that order; junction bases with no gene match: 10. The CDR3 length is 16 residues. CDR3 nucleotides: TGTGCCACCAGTGATCGTACGGGGGGTTCCCTCAATGAGCAGTTCTTC. As protein: CATSDRTGGSLNEQFF.

The chain couples TRBV10-3 to TRBJ2-1, with TRBD2 matching over 9 bases. This CDR3 contains 17 residues. The V and J ends lost 4 bases and 4 bases, in that order; junction bases with no gene match: 11. CDR1 and CDR2 (germline): ENHRY, SYGVKD. CDR3 in DNA: TGTGCCATCAGTGGCCCCTTAGCGGGAGTTGGGTACAATGAGCAGTTCTTC. It encodes CAISGPLAGVGYNEQFF.

This clone was found a few times. Other DNA sequences in this sample translate to the same CDR3. The chain employs TRBV4-3 and TRBJ1-1; the D gene is possibly TRBD1 (5 bases). Germline lookup yields CDR1 LGHNA and CDR2 YSLEER. V was shortened by 1 base and J by 4 bases, with 7 bases between the two germline ends. This CDR3 spans 13 amino acids. CDR3 nucleotides: TGCGCCAGCAGCCAAGTGGGGGGCACTGAAGCTTTCTTT. It is translated as CASSQVGGTEAFF.

This clone was found a few times. The chain couples TRBV2 to TRBJ2-7, with TRBD2 as a possible D gene (5 bases). V was pared by 7 bases and J by 6 bases, with 13 bases between. Germline loops: CDR1 SNHLY, CDR2 FYNNEI. This CDR3 is 12 amino acids long. CDR3 in amino acids: CASILDAAEQYF. As DNA, the CDR3 is TGTGCCAGCATACTAGACGCGGCCGAGCAGTACTTC.

This clone is a singleton in its sample. The chain links TRBV2 to TRBJ1-6; D possibly corresponds to TRBD1 (5 bases). CDR1 SNHLY and CDR2 FYNNEI come from the germline V gene. The CDR3 is 15 residues long. Trimming cost V 6 bases and J 5 bases, with 14 bases left between them. The CDR3 sequence is CASRSRDLDNSPLHF. In DNA form, the CDR3 reads TGTGCCAGCAGGAGCAGGGACTTGGATAATTCACCCCTCCACTTT. Based on the CDR3 plus reference TRBV2 and TRBJ1-6, the full variable domain is EPEVTQTPSHQVTQMGQEVILRCVPISNHLYFYWYRQILGQKVEFLVSFYNNEISEKSEIFDDQFSVERPDGSNFTLKIRSTKLEDSAMYFCASRSRDLDNSPLHFGNGTRLTVT.

This clone has only one observation. V gene TRBV12-5 combines with J gene TRBJ2-5; 7 nucleotides match TRBD1. V dropped 2 bases and J dropped 7; count of bases not matched to a gene: 10. CDR1 is LGHNT and CDR2 is FRNRAP in the germline V gene. This CDR3 spans 15 amino acids. This CDR3 reads CASGLIAGGYGTQYF. CDR3 nucleotides: TGTGCTAGTGGTTTGATAGCAGGGGGTTACGGGACCCAGTACTTC.

The V call is TRBV28, the J call TRBJ1-2; tentatively, D is TRBD1 (5 bases). The V end lost 4 bases, the J end lost 4 bases, and 16 bases lay between the germline ends. CDR3 length equals 15 residues. Looked up from germline, CDR1 is MDHEN and CDR2 is SYDVKM. The CDR3 nucleotides read TGTGCCAGCAGTTCCTCCAGGGTACACCTCTATGGCTACACCTTC. Translated: CASSSSRVHLYGYTF.

V gene TRBV28 combines with J gene TRBJ2-4; TRBD2 matches at 7 bases. J gave up 0 bases and V 4 bases, and 6 bases lay outside the gene matches. CDR1 MDHEN and CDR2 SYDVKM come from the germline V gene. This CDR3 is built from 16 residues. The CDR3 sequence: CASSSPGLLAKNIQYF. The CDR3 bases are TGTGCCAGCAGTTCCCCGGGACTACTAGCCAAAAACATTCAGTACTTC.

The chain carries TRBV2 and TRBJ1-5; 8 bases line up with TRBD1. With 7 bases clipped from V and 6 bases from J, the junction kept 8 bases outside the gene matches. Per the germline V gene, CDR1 is SNHLY and CDR2 is FYNNEI. The CDR3 runs 14 residues. The chain's CDR3 is CASNPDREGQPQHF. Here the CDR3 DNA reads TGTGCCAGCAATCCGGACAGGGAGGGTCAGCCCCAGCATTTT.